The 2 T cell receptor beta chains given below trace back to one sample, sequenced in a study of memory CD4+ T cells and cytomegalovirus serostatus. Single viable CD3+CD4+CD8-CD45RO+ cells were sorted as the memory CD4+ T cells. Repertoires were generated with immunoSEQ multiplex PCR, while TCRdb's copy carries only in-frame clones and drops some. The data contain 41,000 or so clones, around 75% of them singletons. Sequenced input: memory CD4+ T cells from blood. These receptors all stem from an adult in good health and CMV-seronegative.

This chain joins TRBV5-1 and TRBJ1-2, with D possibly TRBD1 on 6 matching bases. V was trimmed by 4 bases and J by 3 bases, leaving 19 bases between them. Germline V lookup: CDR1 SGHRS, CDR2 YFSETQ. This CDR3 contains 16 residues. The CDR3 coding sequence is TGCGCCAGCAGCGGGCGGGGTCAGGGACAACACTATGGCTACACCTTC. This codes for CASSGRGQGQHYGYTF.

The chain carries TRBV18 and TRBJ2-3; the match to TRBD2 covers 11 bases. Germline CDR1 and CDR2: KGHSH and LQKENI. J was trimmed by 7 bases and V by 6 bases; bases with no gene match: 9. This CDR3 has 15 residues. CDR3 in DNA: TGTGCCAGCTCGCCGGGACTAGCGGATGTTTATACGCAGTATTTT. This sequence encodes CASSPGLADVYTQYF. Supplemented by reference TRBV18 and TRBJ2-3, the full variable domain reads NAGVMQNPRHLVRRRGQEARLRCSPMKGHSHVYWYRQLPEEGLKFMVYLQKENIIDESGMPKERFSAEFPKEGPSILRIQQVVRGDSAAYFCASSPGLADVYTQYFGPGTRLTVL.